The clone carrying this TCR beta chain was recorded only once. The antigen is undetermined. The source of the sample is a study of T cell responses to AZD1222 COVID-19 vaccine. Findings and caveats of the study: Once two AZD1222 doses were given, Spike-specific TCR breadth and depth went up. Possibly, clonal diversity was underestimated; donors were largely white British and included more females. Nearly half of spike-specific TCRs reportedly target unmutated variant regions.

Libraries were prepared by immunoSEQ multiplex PCR; TCRdb keeps only in-frame clonotypes and omits some of them. The top ten clones hold around 9% of a sample with about 99,000 clones, about 87% of them seen once. The sample in question was peripheral blood, obtained on day 0 of AZD1222 vaccination. The TCR sequence derives from an adult in good health.

Here the CDR3 reads CASSSVTSNYGYTF. CDR3 sequence (DNA): TGTGCCAGCAGTTCTGTTACCAGTAACTATGGCTACACCTTC. J is TRBJ1-2 and V is TRBV6-5; D remains unclear. This CDR3 has 14 amino acids. Trimming left V 4 bases short and J 1 base short, with 10 bases between. CDR1 MNHEY and CDR2 SVGAGI come from the germline V gene.